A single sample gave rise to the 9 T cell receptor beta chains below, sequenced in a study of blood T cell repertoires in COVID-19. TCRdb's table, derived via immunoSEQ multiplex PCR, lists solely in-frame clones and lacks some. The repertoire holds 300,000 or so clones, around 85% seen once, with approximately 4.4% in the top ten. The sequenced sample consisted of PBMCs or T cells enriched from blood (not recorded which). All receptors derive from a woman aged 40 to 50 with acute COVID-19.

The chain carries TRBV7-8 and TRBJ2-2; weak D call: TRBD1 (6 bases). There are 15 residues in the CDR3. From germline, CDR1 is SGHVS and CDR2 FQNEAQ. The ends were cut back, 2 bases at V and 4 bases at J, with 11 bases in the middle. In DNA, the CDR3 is TGTGCCAGCAGCTTATCCCAGGGGTCCACCGGGGAGCTGTTTTTT. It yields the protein CASSLSQGSTGELFF.

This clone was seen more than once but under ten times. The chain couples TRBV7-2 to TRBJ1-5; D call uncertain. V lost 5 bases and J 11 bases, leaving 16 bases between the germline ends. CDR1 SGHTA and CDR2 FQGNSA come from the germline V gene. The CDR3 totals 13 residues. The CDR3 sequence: CASSLFTAGAQHF. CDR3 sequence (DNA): TGTGCCAGCAGCCTTTTCACGGCAGGCGCCCAGCATTTT.

The CDR3 region has the DNA TGTGCCAGCAGCTGGGACAGAAGGGAGCAGTACTTC. Translation: CASSWDRREQYF. This chain uses TRBV5-5 with TRBJ2-7; 7 nucleotides line up with TRBD1. This CDR3 comprises 12 residues. Germline V gene sequence: CDR1 SGHKS, CDR2 YYEKEE (reference sequence). The V gene end was trimmed by 3 bases and the J gene end by 7 bases; junction bases not matched to a gene: 4.

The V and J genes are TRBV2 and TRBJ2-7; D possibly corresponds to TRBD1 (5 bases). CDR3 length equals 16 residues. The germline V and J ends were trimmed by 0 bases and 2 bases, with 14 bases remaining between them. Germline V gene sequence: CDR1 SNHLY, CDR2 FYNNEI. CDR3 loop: CASSEADTPTTYEQYF. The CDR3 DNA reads TGTGCCAGCAGTGAAGCGGACACTCCGACCACCTACGAGCAGTACTTC.

CDR3 sequence: CASSLRGLAGDTQYF. CDR3 bases: TGTGCCAGCAGCTTACGAGGGCTAGCGGGGGATACGCAGTATTTT. The chain links TRBV7-2 to TRBJ2-3; 9 bases agree with TRBD2. With 2 bases clipped from V and 6 bases from J, the junction kept 6 bases outside the gene matches. Germline V gene data show CDR1 as SGHTA and CDR2 as FQGNSA. The CDR3 totals 15 residues.

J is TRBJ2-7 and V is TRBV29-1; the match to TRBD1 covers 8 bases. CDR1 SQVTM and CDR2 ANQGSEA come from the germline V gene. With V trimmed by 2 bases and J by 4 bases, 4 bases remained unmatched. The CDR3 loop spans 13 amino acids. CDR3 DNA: TGCAGCGTTGAACAGGGGGCTGGGTACGAGCAGTACTTC. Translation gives CSVEQGAGYEQYF.

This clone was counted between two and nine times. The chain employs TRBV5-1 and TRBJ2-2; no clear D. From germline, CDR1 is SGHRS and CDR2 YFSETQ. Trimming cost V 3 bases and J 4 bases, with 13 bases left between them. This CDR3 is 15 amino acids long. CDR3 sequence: CASSSQGVGTGELFF. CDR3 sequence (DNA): TGCGCCAGCAGCTCCCAAGGAGTGGGCACCGGGGAGCTGTTTTTT.

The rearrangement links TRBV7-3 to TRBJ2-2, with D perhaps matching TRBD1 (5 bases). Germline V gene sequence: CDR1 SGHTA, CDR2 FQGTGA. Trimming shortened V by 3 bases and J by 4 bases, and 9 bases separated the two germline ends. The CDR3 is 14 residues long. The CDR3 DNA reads TGTGCCAGCAGCTTCAGGGTCGGCACCGGGGAGCTGTTTTTT. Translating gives CASSFRVGTGELFF.

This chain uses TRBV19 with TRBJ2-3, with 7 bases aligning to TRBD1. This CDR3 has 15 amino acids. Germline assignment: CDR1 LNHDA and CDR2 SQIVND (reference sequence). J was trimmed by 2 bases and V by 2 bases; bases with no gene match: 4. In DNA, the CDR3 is TGTGCCAGTAGTATAAGGACAGGCACCACAGATACGCAGTATTTT. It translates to CASSIRTGTTDTQYF.